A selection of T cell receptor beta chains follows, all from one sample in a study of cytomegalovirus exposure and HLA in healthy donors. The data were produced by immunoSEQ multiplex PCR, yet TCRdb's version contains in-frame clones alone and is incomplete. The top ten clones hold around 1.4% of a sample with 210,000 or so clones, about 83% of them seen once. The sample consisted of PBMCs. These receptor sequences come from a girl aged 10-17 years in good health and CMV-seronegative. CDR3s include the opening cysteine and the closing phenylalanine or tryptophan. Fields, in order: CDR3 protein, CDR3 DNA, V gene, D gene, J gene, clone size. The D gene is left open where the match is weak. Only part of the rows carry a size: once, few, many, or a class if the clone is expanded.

CASSSIPGSQMYF,TGTGCCAGTAGTTCCATACCAGGCAGCCAAATGTATTTT,TRBV19,.,TRBJ1-5,.
CASNPGGTNTGELFF,TGCGCCAGCAACCCCGGGGGGACGAACACCGGGGAGCTGTTTTTT,TRBV5-1,TRBD2,TRBJ2-2,.
CASSSQGGIGTEAFF,TGTGCCAGCAGTTCCCAGGGGGGTATAGGCACTGAAGCTTTCTTT,TRBV28,TRBD1,TRBJ1-1,.
CASGAVVGVNEKLFF,TGTGCCAGCGGGGCGGTGGTAGGCGTTAATGAAAAACTGTTTTTT,TRBV28,.,TRBJ1-4,.
CASHFRQWPKSGYTF,TGTGCCAGCCACTTTCGACAGTGGCCAAAGAGTGGCTACACCTTC,TRBV25-1,.,TRBJ1-2,.
CASTLAGGSDTQYF,TGTGCCAGCACCTTAGCGGGGGGGTCAGATACGCAGTATTTT,TRBV28,TRBD2,TRBJ2-3,.
CAWREGPGGYTF,TGTGCCTGGAGGGAGGGTCCCGGTGGCTACACCTTC,TRBV30,.,TRBJ1-2,.
CASSSPFYNEQFF,TGTGCCAGCAGCTCCCCCTTTTACAATGAGCAGTTCTTC,TRBV7-2,.,TRBJ2-1,.
CASSRNPGTDTGELFF,TGCGCCAGCAGCCGAAACCCCGGGACAGACACCGGGGAGCTGTTTTTT,TRBV4-3,TRBD1,TRBJ2-2,.
CASSSPPGRDSSF,TGTGCCAGCAGTTCTCCCCCAGGGCGGGACTCATCCTTC,TRBV28,.,TRBJ2-7,.
CASSQRTQGIGDTQYF,TGCGCCAGCAGCCAGCGCACCCAGGGAATCGGGGATACGCAGTATTTT,TRBV4-3,.,TRBJ2-3,few
CASSQSIIRWGNQPQHF,TGTGCCAGCAGCCAATCGATTATCAGGTGGGGCAATCAGCCCCAGCATTTT,TRBV16,.,TRBJ1-5,.
CASSLAGTAGNTIYF,TGTGCCAGCAGCTTAGCAGGGACAGCTGGAAACACCATATATTTT,TRBV11-3,TRBD1,TRBJ1-3,.
CASSGAETQETQYF,TGTGCCAGCTCTGGGGCGGAAACGCAAGAGACCCAGTACTTC,TRBV28,.,TRBJ2-5,.
CASSYHVQRVGETQYF,TGTGCCAGCAGTTACCACGTTCAGAGGGTGGGAGAGACCCAGTACTTC,TRBV6-6,.,TRBJ2-5,few
CASSPPMEQIYEQYF,TGTGCCAGCTCACCACCGATGGAACAGATCTACGAGCAGTACTTC,TRBV18,.,TRBJ2-7,.
CASSFYRHF,TGTGCCAGCAGCTTTTACAGGCACTTC,TRBV5-8,.,TRBJ2-7,.
CASLTTRGIRNGNTIYF,TGTGCCAGCCTTACAACCAGGGGAATACGGAATGGAAACACCATATATTTT,TRBV28,.,TRBJ1-3,.
CASSLRIAEQFF,TGTGCCAGCAGCTTGCGTATAGCTGAGCAGTTCTTC,TRBV5-6,.,TRBJ2-1,.
CASSLGGAGGFF,TGTGCCAGCAGCTTAGGTGGGGCAGGGGGTTTCTTT,TRBV7-9,TRBD1,TRBJ1-1,.
CASGGYEQYF,TGTGCCAGTGGAGGGTACGAGCAGTACTTC,TRBV28,.,TRBJ2-7,.
CASSLAPSGGEETQYF,TGTGCCAGCAGCTTGGCTCCTAGCGGGGGGGAAGAGACCCAGTACTTC,TRBV5-4,TRBD2,TRBJ2-5,.
CASSHPRGEPVGYTF,TGCGCCAGCAGCCACCCCAGGGGAGAGCCCGTGGGCTACACCTTC,TRBV4-1,.,TRBJ1-2,few
CAWSPGQGAQPQHF,TGTGCCTGGAGTCCGGGACAGGGCGCTCAGCCCCAGCATTTT,TRBV30,TRBD1,TRBJ1-5,.
CASGAGYEQYF,TGTGCCAGCGGCGCGGGGTACGAGCAGTACTTC,TRBV6-1,.,TRBJ2-7,.
CASSLQGASGANVLTF,TGTGCCAGCAGTTTACAGGGGGCGAGCGGGGCCAACGTCCTGACTTTC,TRBV27,TRBD1,TRBJ2-6,.
CASSPPRDNSPLHF,TGTGCCAGCTCACCACCACGGGATAATTCACCCCTCCACTTT,TRBV18,.,TRBJ1-6,.
CASRTTYWGPNEKLFF,TGTGCCAGCAGAACCACATACTGGGGGCCTAATGAAAAACTGTTTTTT,TRBV28,.,TRBJ1-4,.
CASSLWGLGELFF,TGTGCCAGCAGCTTATGGGGGCTAGGGGAGCTGTTTTTT,TRBV13,.,TRBJ2-2,once
CSVVTVASYGYTF,TGCAGCGTTGTGACAGTAGCTAGCTATGGCTACACCTTC,TRBV29-1,.,TRBJ1-2,.
CASSPHRVSDEQYF,TGTGCCAGCAGCCCCCATCGGGTATCCGACGAGCAGTACTTC,TRBV27,.,TRBJ2-7,.
CASSYSGPREDIQYF,TGTGCCAGCAGTTACTCTGGGCCCAGGGAGGACATTCAGTACTTC,TRBV6-5,.,TRBJ2-4,.
CASSVGQRTGELFF,TGCGCCAGCAGTGTGGGACAGCGAACCGGGGAGCTGTTTTTT,TRBV10-1,TRBD1,TRBJ2-2,.
CASSQGLAGGKKETQYF,TGCGCCAGCAGCCAAGGACTAGCGGGGGGGAAAAAAGAGACCCAGTACTTC,TRBV4-3,TRBD2,TRBJ2-5,.
CASSPETPNYGYTF,TGCGCCAGCAGCCCGGAGACTCCTAACTATGGCTACACCTTC,TRBV5-1,.,TRBJ1-2,.
CASSFPSTVGVMNTEAFF,TGTGCCAGCAGTTTTCCCTCGACAGTAGGGGTTATGAACACTGAAGCTTTCTTT,TRBV28,.,TRBJ1-1,.
CASSLLWTGANTEAFF,TGCGCCAGCAGCTTGTTATGGACAGGGGCGAACACTGAAGCTTTCTTT,TRBV5-1,TRBD1,TRBJ1-1,.
CASSFRGMNTEAFF,TGTGCCAGCAGTTTTAGGGGTATGAACACTGAAGCTTTCTTT,TRBV28,.,TRBJ1-1,.
CASSQQGSTDTQYF,TGCGCCAGCAGCCAACAGGGGAGCACAGATACGCAGTATTTT,TRBV4-3,.,TRBJ2-3,few
CSARSGYEQYF,TGCAGTGCTAGATCAGGTTACGAGCAGTACTTC,TRBV20-1,.,TRBJ2-7,.
CASSHPTVHSYNEQFF,TGCGCCAGCAGCCACCCGACTGTCCACTCCTACAATGAGCAGTTCTTC,TRBV4-1,.,TRBJ2-1,.